This T cell receptor (beta chain) was observed in a study of shared clonotypes between healthy human individuals. To note about this clone: The target antigen is unknown.

This CDR3 is built from 13 residues. The V gene's germline CDR1 is KGHSH and CDR2 LQKENI. The V end was cut by 2 bases, the J end by 5 bases, with 10 bases between. General study results and limits: Rarefaction gave evidence that sorted-subset sequencing remained incomplete despite large depth.

Assay: immunoSEQ multiplex PCR; the TCRdb copy retains only in-frame clones and omits some. The sample shows millions of clones, approximately 90% of them seen only once. The sample taken for sequencing was naive CD4+ T cells sorted from blood. The subset is: CD45RA+ positively selected. The rearrangement uses TRBV18 and TRBJ2-7; D not certain. The receptor comes from a man aged 18 to 29 in good health. CDR3 bases: TGTGCCAGCTCACCAAGTTCCTTCAACGAGCAGTACTTC. Translated, it gives CASSPSSFNEQYF.